The next 9 T cell receptor beta chains were all read from a single sample in a study of T cell responses to AZD1222 COVID-19 vaccine. Assay used: immunoSEQ multiplex PCR; TCRdb lists only in-frame clones, some missing. The repertoire consists of 100,000 to 120,000 clones, with more than 90% occurring once and the leading ten covering approximately 2.7%. Sequences were derived from peripheral blood, sampled 28 days after the second AZD1222 dose. The receptor source for this set is an adult who received the AZD1222 COVID-19 vaccine.

The chain combines TRBV2 with TRBJ1-3; D unclear. Germline V gene sequence: CDR1 SNHLY, CDR2 FYNNEI. The length of the CDR3 is 15 residues. V was pared by 4 bases and J by 0 bases, with 10 bases between. The CDR3: CASSGYGSSGNTIYF. In nucleotides, the CDR3 is TGTGCCAGCAGTGGTTATGGCAGCTCTGGAAACACCATATATTTT.

The rearrangement joins TRBV2 to TRBJ1-2, with D uncertain. The CDR3 is made up of 12 amino acids. V was trimmed by 1 base and J by 7 bases, leaving 7 bases between them. Germline lookup yields CDR1 SNHLY and CDR2 FYNNEI. Written as DNA, the CDR3 is TGTGCCAGCAGTGAAGGGTCCAGTGGCTACACCTTC. Translating it yields CASSEGSSGYTF. The whole variable domain, filled in from reference TRBV2 and TRBJ1-2, reads EPEVTQTPSHQVTQMGQEVILRCVPISNHLYFYWYRQILGQKVEFLVSFYNNEISEKSEIFDDQFSVERPDGSNFTLKIRSTKLEDSAMYFCASSEGSSGYTFGSGTRLTVV.

The V and J genes are TRBV7-8 and TRBJ2-6; D tentatively fits TRBD1 or TRBD2 (5 bases each). The ends were cut back, 5 bases at V and 0 bases at J, with 14 bases in the middle. Germline-derived CDR1 and CDR2 are SGHVS and FQNEAQ. There are 17 residues in the CDR3. The CDR3 nucleotides are TGTGCCAGCAGCGGACCGGGACCGAGCTCTGGGGCCAACGTCCTGACTTTC. The encoded protein is CASSGPGPSSGANVLTF.

The V and J genes are TRBV3-1 (or the pseudogene TRBV3-2) and TRBJ1-3; D not resolved. Germline V CDR1 and CDR2: LGHDT, YNNKEL (reference sequence). The V end lost 3 bases, the J end lost 3 bases, and 3 bases lay between the germline ends. The CDR3 is 12 residues long. CDR3 bases: TGTGCCAGCAGCCAGGGTGGAAACACCATATATTTT. Protein: CASSQGGNTIYF.

This clone was counted a single time. The chain employs TRBV18 and TRBJ1-2, with no clear D. Germline V gives CDR1 KGHSH, CDR2 LQKENI. V was cut by 1 base and J by 4 bases, with 13 bases left in between. The CDR3 length is 15 residues. The CDR3 sequence: CASSPLYPDPYGYTF. The CDR3 nucleotides are TGTGCCAGCTCACCACTATACCCGGACCCCTATGGCTACACCTTC.

The rearrangement links TRBV11-2 to TRBJ1-6, with a weak D call TRBD1 (5 bases). The germline CDR1 and CDR2 sequences are SGHAT and FQNNGV. V shed 5 bases and J shed 7 bases, with 9 bases lying between them. This CDR3 spans 13 amino acids. The CDR3, as DNA: TGTGCCAGCAGCGCCCGACAGAATTCACCCCTCCACTTT. Residues: CASSARQNSPLHF. The variable domain in full, completed from reference TRBV11-2 and TRBJ1-6, reads EAGVAQSPRYKIIEKRQSVAFWCNPISGHATLYWYQQILGQGPKLLIQFQNNGVVDDSQLPKDRFSAERLKGVDSTLKIQPAKLEDSAVYLCASSARQNSPLHFGNGTRLTVT.

This chain uses TRBV2 with TRBJ1-2, with 8 bases that match TRBD1. The CDR3 extends over 15 amino acids. Germline-derived CDR1 and CDR2 are SNHLY and FYNNEI. With V trimmed by 1 base and J by 8 bases, 9 bases remained unmatched. Here the CDR3 reads CASSEDWQGAQGYTF. The CDR3 nucleotides read TGTGCCAGCAGTGAAGATTGGCAGGGGGCGCAAGGCTACACCTTC.

The CDR3 DNA sequence: TGCGCCAGCAGCTTGTCTCAGGGGGCGAGGGTTATTGAAGCTTTCTTT. Translation gives CASSLSQGARVIEAFF. This chain joins TRBV5-1 and TRBJ1-1; 8 nucleotides line up with TRBD1. The ends lost 1 base at V and 7 bases at J; junction bases unmatched: 12. From germline, CDR1 is SGHRS and CDR2 YFSETQ. This CDR3 contains 16 residues.

CDR3: CASSFDGYTQYF. CDR3 in DNA: TGTGCCAGCAGTTTTGACGGATATACGCAGTATTTT. The chain carries TRBV12-3 or TRBV12-4 and TRBJ2-3; no clear D. V lost 3 bases to trimming and J lost 7 bases, with 8 bases between them. The CDR3 runs to 12 residues.